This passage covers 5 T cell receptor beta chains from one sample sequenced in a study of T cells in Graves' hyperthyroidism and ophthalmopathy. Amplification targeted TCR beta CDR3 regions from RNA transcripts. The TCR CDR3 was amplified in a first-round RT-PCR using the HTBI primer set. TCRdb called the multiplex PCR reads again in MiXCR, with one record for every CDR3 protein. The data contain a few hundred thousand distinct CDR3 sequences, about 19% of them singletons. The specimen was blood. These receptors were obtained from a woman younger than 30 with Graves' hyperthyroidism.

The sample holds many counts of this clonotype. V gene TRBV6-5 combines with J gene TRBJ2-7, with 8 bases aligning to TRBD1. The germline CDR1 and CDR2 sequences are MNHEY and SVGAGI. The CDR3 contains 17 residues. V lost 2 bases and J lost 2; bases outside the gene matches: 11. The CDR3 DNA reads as TGTGCCAGCAGTTACAGGAAACTCCGGGACAGGACCTACGAGCAGTACTTC. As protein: CASSYRKLRDRTYEQYF.

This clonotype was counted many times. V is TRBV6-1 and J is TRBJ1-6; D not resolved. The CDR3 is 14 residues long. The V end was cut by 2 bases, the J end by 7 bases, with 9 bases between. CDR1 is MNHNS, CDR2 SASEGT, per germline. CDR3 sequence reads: CASSERGKNSPLHF. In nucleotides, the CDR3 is TGTGCCAGCAGTGAAAGAGGGAAAAATTCACCCCTCCACTTT.

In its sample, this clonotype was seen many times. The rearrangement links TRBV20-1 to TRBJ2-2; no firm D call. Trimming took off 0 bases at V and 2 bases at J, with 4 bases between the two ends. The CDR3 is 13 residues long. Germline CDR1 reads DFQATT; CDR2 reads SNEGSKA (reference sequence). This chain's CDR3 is CSARDQNTGELFF. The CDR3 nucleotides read TGCAGTGCTAGAGACCAAAACACCGGGGAGCTGTTTTTT.

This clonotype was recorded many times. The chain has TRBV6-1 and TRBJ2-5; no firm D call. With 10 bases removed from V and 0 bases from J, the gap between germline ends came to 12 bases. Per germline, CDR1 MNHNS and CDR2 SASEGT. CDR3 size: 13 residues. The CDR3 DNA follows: TGTGCCACCGCGGACCCAAACCAAGAGACCCAGTACTTC. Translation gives CATADPNQETQYF.

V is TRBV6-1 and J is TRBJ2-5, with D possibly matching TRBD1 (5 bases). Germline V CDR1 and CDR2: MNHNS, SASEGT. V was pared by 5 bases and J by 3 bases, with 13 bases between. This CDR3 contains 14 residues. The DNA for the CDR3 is TGTGCCAGCAGTCCCGACAGACGAGAAGAGACCCAGTACTTC. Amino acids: CASSPDRREETQYF.